A single sample is the source of the 21 T cell receptor beta chains below, sequenced in a study of post-analysis software for immune sequencing data. Study findings and constraints: Compared with controls, patients had more of about 5 TRBV segments, including TRBV5-6, TRBV5-1 and TRBV20-1.

Every TCR beta cDNA library bore unique molecular identifiers. TCRdb reanalysed the PCR reads using MiXCR and keeps one entry per CDR3 protein. The table lists hundreds of thousands of distinct CDR3 sequences, roughly 45% of them singletons, with roughly 1.7% in the top ten. The antigens these receptors bind are not known. Sequenced material: blood. The origin of the receptors is a girl aged 10 to 17 with multiple sclerosis.

The chain couples TRBV9 to TRBJ1-1; D gene ambiguous. The CDR3 has 14 residues. Per the germline V gene, CDR1 is SGDLS and CDR2 is YYNGEE. Deletions cut 3 bases from V and 0 bases from J, with 9 bases between. As DNA, the CDR3 is TGTGCCAGCAGCGCCCGAACACTGAACACTGAAGCTTTCTTT. It specifies CASSARTLNTEAFF.

The rearrangement uses TRBV6-5 and TRBJ2-5; TRBD1 is a possible D gene (5 bases). Germline lookup yields CDR1 MNHEY and CDR2 SVGAGI. Trimming took 5 bases from V and 4 from J, leaving 11 bases between them. This CDR3 has 13 amino acids. CDR3 coding DNA: TGTGCCAGCAGTGAAGACAGTCCAGAGACCCAGTACTTC. Its protein product is CASSEDSPETQYF.

This clonotype occurred a few times. This rearrangement joins TRBV6-5 to TRBJ2-7; 8 bases match TRBD1. The CDR3 has 15 residues. CDR1 and CDR2 (germline): MNHEY, SVGAGI. V was clipped by 6 bases and J by 0 bases; unmatched bases: 7. CDR3 DNA: TGTGCCAGCAGGTTGGGACAGGTACTCTCCTACGAGCAGTACTTC. The encoded protein is CASRLGQVLSYEQYF.

In the case of this clonotype: Its ends do not fully match the called genes, so a read error is possible. The chain is built from TRBV6-5 and TRBJ1-1; TRBD1 is a possible D gene (6 bases). Germline CDR1 and CDR2: MNHEY and SVGAGI. The CDR3 totals 14 residues. For the CDR3, the DNA is TGTGCCGGCAGGATAGACCAGGGGTTCACTGAAGCTTTCTTT. Translated: CAGRIDQGFTEAFF.

This clonotype was seen only a few times. The CDR3 nucleotides are TGTGCCAGCAGCTTTGGACAGGGAGATAGGTACGAGCAGTACTTC. It encodes CASSFGQGDRYEQYF. This chain connects TRBV7-9 to TRBJ2-7, with TRBD1 identical over 8 bases. This CDR3 has 15 residues. The ends lost 3 bases at V and 4 bases at J; junction bases unmatched: 8. Germline V gene lookup returns CDR1 SEHNR and CDR2 FQNEAQ (reference sequence).

V gene TRBV11-2 combines with J gene TRBJ2-3; TRBD2 is a possible D gene (6 bases). The CDR3 is 15 residues long. The germline gives CDR1 SGHAT, CDR2 FQNNGV. Trimming pared 0 bases from V and 9 bases from J, leaving 16 bases between. The CDR3: CASSLDWGEKRTQYF. Written as DNA, the CDR3 is TGTGCCAGCAGCTTAGATTGGGGGGAGAAACGCACGCAGTATTTT.

This clonotype was picked up a small number of times. This chain joins TRBV5-1 and TRBJ1-1, with D maybe TRBD1 (5 bases). There are 16 residues in the CDR3. The V end was cut by 4 bases, the J end by 0 bases, with 16 bases between. Germline assignment: CDR1 SGHRS and CDR2 YFSETQ. The CDR3 bases are TGCGCCAGCAGCCCCCTTGGGGGAGGCATGAACACTGAAGCTTTCTTT. Translating gives CASSPLGGGMNTEAFF.

This clonotype has a handful of counts. V usage is TRBV6-1 and J usage is TRBJ2-1, with 10 bases aligning to TRBD2. The CDR3 totals 15 residues. Losses at the gene ends were 7 bases for V and 3 bases for J; bases not matched to a gene: 6. Per the germline V gene, CDR1 is MNHNS and CDR2 is SASEGT. CDR3 DNA sequence: TGTGCCAGCAACCCCTTAGCGGGGGGCTACAATGAGCAGTTCTTC. Protein: CASNPLAGGYNEQFF.

The V gene is TRBV12-3 or TRBV12-4, the J gene TRBJ2-4; D is perhaps TRBD2 (6 bases). The V and J ends lost 1 base and 0 bases respectively, with 13 bases between them. CDR3 size: 17 residues. The CDR3 DNA follows: TGTGCCAGCAGTTTAGTGAGTGGGGGACTAGCCAAAAACATTCAGTACTTC. The encoded protein is CASSLVSGGLAKNIQYF.

The chain recombines TRBV6-1 with TRBJ1-5; D unclear. V lost 0 bases and J 9 bases, leaving 0 bases between the germline ends. The CDR3 sequence is 10 residues long. In germline, CDR1 is MNHNS, CDR2 SASEGT. CDR3 in DNA: TGTGCCAGCAGTGAAGCGCCCCAGCATTTT. It is translated as CASSEAPQHF.

This chain uses TRBV5-5 with TRBJ2-1; TRBD2 matches at 14 bases. Trimming removed 5 bases from V and 0 bases from J; junction bases left unmatched: 10. The CDR3 spans 19 residues. Germline CDR1 is SGHKS and CDR2 is YYEKEE (reference sequence). The CDR3 DNA sequence: TGTGCCAGCAGTCTTGGGACTAGCGGGGGCCTCCTCTCCTACAATGAGCAGTTCTTC. It is translated as CASSLGTSGGLLSYNEQFF. Looking up the rest from reference TRBV5-5 and TRBJ2-1 gives the full variable domain: DAGVTQSPTHLIKTRGQQVTLRCSPISGHKSVSWYQQVLGQGPQFIFQYYEKEERGRGNFPDRFSARQFPNYSSELNVNALLLGDSALYLCASSLGTSGGLLSYNEQFFGPGTRLTVL.

This chain uses TRBV5-1 with TRBJ2-3; possibly TRBD1 for D (6 bases). The V end was cut by 7 bases, the J end by 6 bases, with 12 bases between. CDR3 length: 12 amino acids. CDR1 and CDR2 from the germline V gene are SGHRS and YFSETQ. CDR3 sequence reads: CASANQGDTQYF. CDR3 nucleotide sequence: TGCGCCAGCGCCAACCAGGGGGATACGCAGTATTTT. The variable domain in full, with the rest retrieved from reference TRBV5-1 and TRBJ2-3, is KAGVTQTPRYLIKTRGQQVTLSCSPISGHRSVSWYQQTPGQGLQFLFEYFSETQRNKGNFPGRFSGRQFSNSRSEMNVSTLELGDSALYLCASANQGDTQYFGPGTRLTVL.

This clonotype was seen more than once but under ten times. J is TRBJ2-7 and V is TRBV7-9; D perhaps matches TRBD1 (5 bases). V shed 1 base and J shed 6 bases, with 13 bases lying between them. The CDR3 covers 14 residues. Germline assignment: CDR1 SEHNR and CDR2 FQNEAQ (reference sequence). The CDR3 bases are TGTGCCAGCAGCTTAGTAGGGGCTGGGGTCGAGCAGTACTTC. Amino acids: CASSLVGAGVEQYF. The whole variable domain, filled in from reference TRBV7-9 and TRBJ2-7, reads DTGVSQNPRHKITKRGQNVTFRCDPISEHNRLYWYRQTLGQGPEFLTYFQNEAQLEKSRLLSDRFSAERPKGSFSTLEIQRTEQGDSAMYLCASSLVGAGVEQYFGPGTRLTVT.

In this sample, this clonotype turned up a few times. The rearrangement links TRBV9 to TRBJ2-1, with D unresolved. V shed 1 base and J shed 4 bases, with 21 bases lying between them. Germline CDR1 and CDR2: SGDLS and YYNGEE. The CDR3 spans 18 residues. The CDR3 spells CASSVSPLSKQVYNEQFF. The CDR3 coding sequence is TGTGCCAGCAGCGTAAGCCCACTCTCTAAGCAGGTTTACAATGAGCAGTTCTTC.

The V and J genes are TRBV5-1 and TRBJ2-5; unclear D gene. This CDR3 is built from 13 residues. CDR1 is SGHRS, CDR2 YFSETQ, per germline. Trimming took off 1 base at V and 4 bases at J, with 8 bases between the two ends. For the CDR3, the DNA is TGCGCCAGCAGCTTGACCCCGAGAGAGACCCAGTACTTC. Residues: CASSLTPRETQYF.

There are many counts of this clonotype. The chain employs TRBV5-1 and TRBJ2-1; D might be TRBD2 (5 bases). In germline, CDR1 is SGHRS, CDR2 YFSETQ. This CDR3 comprises 15 residues. Deletions cut 0 bases from V and 4 bases from J, with 11 bases between. CDR3 in amino acids: CASSLAIRGYNEQFF. CDR3 in DNA: TGCGCCAGCAGCTTGGCGATTAGAGGGTACAATGAGCAGTTCTTC.

This clonotype was counted between two and nine times. This chain links TRBV7-9 with TRBJ2-5; 10 bases are shared with TRBD2. J lost 11 bases, V lost 5 bases, and 5 bases had no gene match. The length of the CDR3 is 12 residues. The V gene's germline CDR1 is SEHNR and CDR2 FQNEAQ (reference sequence). DNA of the CDR3: TGTGCCAGCAGCGCTAGCGGGAGAGAACAGTACTTC. Amino acids: CASSASGREQYF.

This clonotype showed up just a few times. The chain has TRBV5-4 and TRBJ2-1, with 9 positions matching TRBD1. Germline loops: CDR1 SGHNT, CDR2 YYREEE (reference sequence). V shed 4 bases and J 3 bases; nucleotides not matched to a gene: 5. CDR3 length equals 15 residues. For the CDR3, the DNA is TGTGCCAGCAGCCGAACGGGACAGGGCTACAATGAGCAGTTCTTC. This translates into CASSRTGQGYNEQFF.

The V and J genes are TRBV5-1 and TRBJ1-1; D perhaps matches TRBD1 (5 bases). CDR1 is SGHRS, CDR2 YFSETQ, per germline. The CDR3 length is 13 residues. Trimming pared 2 bases from V and 2 bases from J, leaving 7 bases between. The CDR3 here is CASSFDSNTEAFF. The CDR3 DNA follows: TGCGCCAGCAGCTTTGACAGTAACACTGAAGCTTTCTTT.

Worth noting for this clonotype: Just one base apart from a much larger clone, this may be a read error. V is TRBV29-1 and J is TRBJ2-7; tentatively, D is TRBD1 or TRBD2 (5 bases each). Germline CDR1 SQVTM, CDR2 ANQGSEA. Trimming pared 0 bases from V and 3 bases from J, leaving 9 bases between. The CDR3 is made up of 13 amino acids. The chain's CDR3 is CSVEDTGGYEQYF. The CDR3 DNA follows: TGCAGCGTTGAAGATACAGGAGGCTACGAGCAGTACTTC.

This sequence joins TRBV12-3 or TRBV12-4 and TRBJ1-5; 7 bases fit TRBD1. CDR3 length: 14 residues. Trimming at V came to 2 bases and at J to 6 bases, leaving 4 bases not matched to a gene. The DNA of the CDR3 is TGTGCCAGCAGTTTATCAGGGGGTATTCAGCCCCAGCATTTT. Translated, it gives CASSLSGGIQPQHF.